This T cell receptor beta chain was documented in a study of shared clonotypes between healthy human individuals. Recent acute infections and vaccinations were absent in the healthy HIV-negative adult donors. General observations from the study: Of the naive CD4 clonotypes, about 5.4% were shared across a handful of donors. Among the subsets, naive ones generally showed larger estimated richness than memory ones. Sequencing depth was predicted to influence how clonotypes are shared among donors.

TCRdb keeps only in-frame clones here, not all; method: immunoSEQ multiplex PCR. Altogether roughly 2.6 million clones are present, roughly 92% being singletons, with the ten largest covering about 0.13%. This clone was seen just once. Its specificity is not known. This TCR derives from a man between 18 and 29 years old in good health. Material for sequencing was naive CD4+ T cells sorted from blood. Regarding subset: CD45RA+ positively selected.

The CDR3 DNA follows: TGTGCCAGCAGCTTATTAGTTGCCGGGGAGACCCAGTACTTC. Translating it yields CASSLLVAGETQYF. The gene calls are TRBV7-3 and TRBJ2-5; no reliable D call. Germline V CDR1 and CDR2: SGHTA, FQGTGA. V lost 2 bases to trimming and J lost 5 bases, with 12 bases between them. This CDR3 region has 14 residues.